This T cell receptor (beta chain) was sequenced during a study of identical twins (dated by TCRdb to 2016 to 2017). In terms of the full investigation: To test whether fetal clonotypes persist, this study deep-sequenced TCR alpha and beta repertoires from monozygotic twins, from unrelated adults of various ages, and from cord blood. Replicate twin experiments were performed at different times using different library preparation protocols to rule out contamination. Overall study outcomes, separate from this receptor: Excess twin sharing in beta out-of-frame sequences was weaker because fewer shared sequences lowered the signal-to-noise ratio. Zero-insertion analyses could be partly confounded by invariant T cells such as MAIT and iNKT, although diverse VJ usage argued against such confounding for most clonotypes. In monozygotic twins, out-of-frame TCR alpha sharing was systematically underestimated by recombination models, although the models agreed with sharing between unrelated individuals. Because the same donors could not be followed over many years, the conclusions depended on cross-sectional statistical analysis. Fewer insertions were carried by abundant cord blood beta clonotypes; a weaker similar trend was observed in young adult naive repertoires, while no such trend was observed in memory repertoires. Compared with coincidental sharing between unrelated individuals, out-of-frame TCR alpha sequences shared between twins had an excess of sequences with low generation probability.

Every donor in the study was a healthy Caucasian. Miltenyi CD45RO+ enrichment and human naive T-cell isolation kits were used to isolate memory (CD45RO+) and naive T cells from PBMC. CDR1 and CDR2 are read off the germline V gene as MNHNS and SASEGT. The junction carries 11 bases between V and J, which are trimmed by 5 bases and 0 bases respectively. CDR3 length: 15 amino acids, cysteine to phenylalanine. The CDR3 DNA has 45 bases and is translated from base 1. In this sample, this clonotype turned up a few times. Its antigen specificity is not known. It has no much larger one-base neighbor in the sample; base qualities were not kept. Receptors were amplified or captured by 5' RACE. For sequencing, an Illumina HiSeq 2000 was employed. A universal primer binding site was introduced by template switching, and a unique molecular identifier was present in the final cDNA, enabling accurate counting of TCR cDNA molecules. Specific primers in the conserved constant-segment region were used to synthesize first-strand cDNA for TCR alpha and beta chains. To control for contamination, each cDNA library was double barcoded with a SMART-Mk sample barcode plus Illumina barcodes. TruSeq adapter sequences, together with Illumina sample barcodes, were added in two successive PCR steps. Sequencing of the TCR alpha and beta cDNA libraries was done on the Illumina HiSeq platform using custom primers. The authors processed their data as follows. Raw reads were processed with MiGEC to extract unique molecular identifiers, and MiXCR was used to determine CDR3 positions. For each individual, recombination models were inferred using an EM algorithm with the repgenHMM and IGoR tools. Shared clonotypes were analyzed with the tcR package in R, and sharing was normalized by the product of cloneset sizes. To study raw recombination without the effects of thymic and clonal selection, out-of-frame nonproductive sequences were analyzed. TCRdb trimmed public reads at Q25 via fastp, called clones via MiXCR and kept in-frame beta chains. Each CDR3 protein appears once, grouped with its most common genes and DNA. TCRdb assigned the V and J calls; the authors' analysis was not used. This sample gives roughly 250,000 distinct CDR3 sequences in total; roughly an eighth of them show up just once. The ten largest clones add up to approximately 8.2% of the sample.

The chain couples TRBV6-1 to TRBJ2-1; the D gene assignment is ambiguous. This clonotype originated in a woman aged 18-29 years in good health. The sample comprised memory (CD45RO+) T cells sorted from blood. The cell subset or site label, read with the paper, signifies: CD45RO+ enriched T cells. The DNA is TGTGCCAGCAGTCCGCAGGTGAGCTCCTACAATGAGCAGTTCTTC. Its product reads: CASSPQVSSYNEQFF.